This TCR beta chain derives from a study of CD8 T cells in ankylosing spondylitis. V shed 5 bases and J shed 0 bases, with 14 bases lying between them. The CDR3 extends over 15 amino acids. Germline V gene lookup returns CDR1 MNHEY and CDR2 SMNVEV (reference sequence). This clonotype showed up just a few times. Its antigen remains unknown. Broader study findings: Eight or nine highly homologous variants formed a TCR beta motif that appeared characteristic of ankylosing spondylitis blood. Some of these motif variants have turned up before, in reports on reactive arthritis synovial fluid and blood.

The authors made TCR beta libraries by quantitative 5'-RACE with molecular barcodes. One entry per CDR3 protein, called by TCRdb with MiXCR from the 5' RACE reads. The table has 220,000 or so distinct CDR3 sequences, around 18% seen once. The receptor was derived from a male donor with ankylosing spondylitis. The rearrangement joins TRBV27 to TRBJ2-7; D not certain. The specimen sequenced was blood, either unsorted or a sorted T cell fraction (not recorded which). The DNA for the CDR3 is TGTGCCAGCAGTACAACACGTTTGGGCTCCTACGAGCAGTACTTC. Its translation: CASSTTRLGSYEQYF.